The T cell receptor (beta chain) described here comes from a study of blood T cell repertoires in COVID-19 (dated by TCRdb to between 2020 and 2021). Broadly, across the study: Collaborator samples came from the United States, Italy and Spain and covered acute and convalescent phases of COVID-19. The material from the prospective study consisted of cDNA or gDNA derived from T cells, B-cell-depleted T cells, or PBMCs. Deeply sampled blood TCRbeta repertoires from subjects exposed to, actively infected with, or recovered from COVID-19 were included in the dataset. A freely available public database, intended as a resource for researchers studying the immune response to SARS-CoV-2, is where the repertoires were released. The samples were drawn from the first 160 participants of the ongoing ImmuneRACE study and from some 1,300 subjects provided by 6 global collaborators. A de-identified subject ID, COVID-19 status, age in years and sex were almost always included in the sample metadata. Where HLA class I and class II types were available, the types were taken from metadata supplied by the sample provider, not from assay-based typing. Paper-wide results and their limitations: Clinical and demographic metadata were provided uncurated, with the amount varying by source and participant.

After removal of 2 bases from V and 9 bases from J, the junction retains 3 bases not matched to a gene. Taken from cysteine to phenylalanine, the CDR3 has 15 residues. Only the CDR3 portion is preserved as DNA: 45 bases, with reading frame beginning at the first base. In the germline V gene, CDR1 corresponds to LGHNA and CDR2 to YSLEER. Collaborating institutions collected whole blood in K2EDTA tubes following their own protocols. Collaborator samples were shipped for TCRbeta analysis as frozen whole blood, isolated PBMCs, or DNA extracted from either sample type. TCRbeta CDR3 regions were amplified from genomic DNA using the immunoSEQ Assay, a bias-controlled multiplex PCR. Processing in the source paper ran as follows. Within the assay, amplification of reference gene primers was used to estimate how many nucleated cells each sample contained. To quantify the absolute abundance of each unique TCRbeta CDR3 rearrangement, sequence reads were collapsed and filtered. For each sample, productive Simpson clonality was calculated as the square root of Simpson's diversity index over productive rearrangements. TCRdb stores this immuneACCESS table with in-frame sequences only. Part of the clones is absent; in the studies checked, under half of the shortfall reflects unresolved V genes, and no reason is known for the rest. Clone size and the V and J calls come from that table; the DNA yielded D and trimming. The sample has 200,000 to 250,000 clones on record, approximately 81% of them singletons. Roughly 10% of the sample belongs to the ten largest clones.

About this clone: Its specific antigen is unknown. Qualities for individual bases were not recorded, and no much larger clone is one base off.

This receptor was taken from a woman older than 75 with acute or convalescent COVID-19. The chain is encoded by TRBV4-3 joined to TRBJ1-6; TRBD1 agrees with 11 junctional bases. Sequenced input: peripheral blood. The DNA is TGCGCCAGCAGCCAAACCGGGACAGGGGGTTCACCCCTCCACTTT. Translated, this is CASSQTGTGGSPLHF.